Sequencing of this TCR delta chain was carried out in a study of gamma-delta chains in newborns, infants, children. The overall study: Microbial exposure reportedly drives polyclonal innate γδ T cell expansion after birth.

Germline values: CDR1 TSWWSYY, CDR2 QGS. Between the trimmed V and J ends, which lost 5 bases and 0 bases, there was a span of 7 bases. The CDR3 consists of 13 residues. This clone was counted a few times. TCRdb reanalysed the reads with CATT. Of 4,000 to 5,000 delta-chain clones in the sample, more than 4% were seen once. Sample: blood. This TCR was sampled from a child who was a newborn, infant or young child, either healthy, febrile or measles-vaccinated (not recorded which). This chain joins TRDV1 and TRDJ1, with no clear D. The CDR3 sequence is CALGPGYTDKLIF. The CDR3 coding sequence is TGTGCTCTTGGGCCCGGGTACACCGATAAACTCATCTTT.